One and the same sample provided the 16 T cell receptor beta chains below, sequenced in a study of beta chain features in type 1 diabetes. The study, taken as a whole, reports: TCRB CDR3s were moderately but significantly shorter in Type 1 diabetes patients in all four CD4+ subsets.

These receptors' targets are unknown. The isolated RNA, all of it, was reverse transcribed, so expressed TCRB transcripts were what got sequenced. Assay: immunoSEQ multiplex PCR; the TCRdb copy retains only in-frame clones and omits some. This sample carries 300,000 to 400,000 clones, around 8.5% of them seen once, and the ten largest clones take 0.9% to 1.1%. Sequencing input: central memory CD4+ T cells from blood. The receptors come from a young man with type 1 diabetes.

This chain uses TRBV19 with TRBJ1-6; 7 bases map to TRBD1. CDR1 and CDR2 (germline): LNHDA, SQIVND (reference sequence). The CDR3 covers 14 residues. After removal of 2 bases from V and 7 bases from J, the junction contained 2 bases not matched to a gene. The CDR3 here is CASSIPGQNSPLHF. The CDR3 coding sequence is TGTGCCAGTAGTATACCGGGACAGAATTCACCCCTCCACTTT.

This chain joins TRBV4-3 and TRBJ1-5, with D possibly being TRBD1 (5 bases). V was shortened by 1 base and J by 5 bases, with 12 bases between the two germline ends. CDR1 and CDR2 from the germline V gene are LGHNA and YSLEER. This CDR3 has 15 amino acids. As DNA, the CDR3 is TGCGCCAGCAGCCAAGTAAGGTGGGGCGATCAGCCCCAGCATTTT. The encoded protein is CASSQVRWGDQPQHF.

There are a few counts of this clone. The rearrangement uses TRBV2 and TRBJ2-7; D gene unclear. Trimming shortened V by 2 bases and J by 0 bases, and 8 bases separated the two germline ends. Looked up from germline, CDR1 is SNHLY and CDR2 is FYNNEI. The CDR3 spans 14 residues. The CDR3: CASSEIPGSYEQYF. The CDR3 DNA follows: TGTGCCAGCAGTGAAATCCCTGGCTCCTACGAGCAGTACTTC.

In this sample, this clone turned up many times. V usage is TRBV7-2 and J usage is TRBJ2-3; the D gene is possibly TRBD2 (6 bases). The CDR3 runs to 13 residues. Trimming took off 1 base at V and 4 bases at J, with 6 bases between the two ends. From germline, CDR1 is SGHTA and CDR2 FQGNSA. CDR3 DNA sequence: TGTGCCAGCAGCTTAGGGGACTCAGATACGCAGTATTTT. Protein: CASSLGDSDTQYF.

This clone has a count of ten or more. The rearrangement links TRBV5-1 to TRBJ1-5, with a tentative D call TRBD1 (5 bases). V lost 0 bases, J lost 0 bases, and 7 bases lay in between. The germline CDR1 and CDR2 sequences are SGHRS and YFSETQ. CDR3 length: 15 residues. DNA for the CDR3: TGCGCCAGCAGCTTGGCAGGGCTTAGCAATCAGCCCCAGCATTTT. Its translation: CASSLAGLSNQPQHF.

The sample holds a few counts of this clone. For the CDR3, the DNA is TGTGCCATCAGTGACCGGGAGGGCCAAGAGACCCAGTACTTC. The encoded protein is CAISDREGQETQYF. This chain uses TRBV10-3 with TRBJ2-5; 8 bases map to TRBD2. This CDR3 is 14 amino acids long. Germline assignment: CDR1 ENHRY and CDR2 SYGVKD. J was trimmed by 1 base and V by 3 bases; bases with no gene match: 1.

This clone occurred a few times. This sequence joins TRBV10-3 and TRBJ2-5; 7 nucleotides agree with TRBD1. The CDR3 totals 12 residues. The ends lost 6 bases at V and 2 bases at J; junction bases unmatched: 0. Per germline, CDR1 ENHRY and CDR2 SYGVKD. CDR3 nucleotides: TGTGCCATCAGGGGACAGCAAGAGACCCAGTACTTC. This sequence encodes CAIRGQQETQYF.

V is TRBV6-5 and J is TRBJ1-2; weak D call: TRBD1 (6 bases). V was cut by 7 bases and J by 6 bases, with 9 bases left in between. The germline gives CDR1 MNHEY, CDR2 SVGAGI. CDR3 length equals 11 residues. The CDR3 DNA reads TGTGCCAGCACAGGGGAAGATGGCTACACCTTC. Its protein product is CASTGEDGYTF.

This clone was detected only a few times. The chain uses TRBV6-5 and TRBJ1-4, with D perhaps TRBD1 (6 bases). The V end was cut by 2 bases, the J end by 8 bases, with 15 bases between. This CDR3 has 15 amino acids. CDR1 and CDR2 (germline): MNHEY, SVGAGI. The CDR3 nucleotides are TGTGCCAGCAGTTACGACCCGGCAGGGGAGGAAAAACTGTTTTTT. It is translated as CASSYDPAGEEKLFF.

A few counts support this clone. This chain links TRBV9 with TRBJ2-3; no definite D call. CDR1 and CDR2 (germline): SGDLS, YYNGEE. The CDR3 runs 13 residues. V lost 3 bases, J lost 5 bases, and 10 bases lay in between. In DNA, the CDR3 is TGTGCCAGCAGCGCAGGCCCGAGAGATACGCAGTATTTT. Encoded protein: CASSAGPRDTQYF. Together with reference TRBV9 and TRBJ2-3, the CDR3 gives the full variable domain: DSGVTQTPKHLITATGQRVTLRCSPRSGDLSVYWYQQSLDQGLQFLIQYYNGEERAKGNILERFSAQQFPDLHSELNLSSLELGDSALYFCASSAGPRDTQYFGPGTRLTVL.

The V and J genes are TRBV10-3 and TRBJ1-2; 7 bases match TRBD1. Germline values: CDR1 ENHRY, CDR2 SYGVKD. CDR3 length: 16 amino acids. V trimming: 7 bases; J trimming: 0 bases; junction bases outside the gene matches: 11. CDR3 region: CAITQGTLLANYGYTF. Here the CDR3 DNA reads TGTGCCATCACACAGGGGACCCTGTTAGCTAACTATGGCTACACCTTC.

This clone was picked up a small number of times. The V call is TRBV5-1, the J call TRBJ2-5, with D possibly being TRBD2 (6 bases). Germline V gene lookup returns CDR1 SGHRS and CDR2 YFSETQ. The V end lost 1 base, the J end lost 5 bases, and 12 bases lay between the germline ends. CDR3 size: 14 residues. The CDR3 sequence: CASSLFGGTETQYF. The CDR3 DNA reads as TGCGCCAGCAGCTTGTTCGGGGGAACGGAGACCCAGTACTTC.

J is TRBJ2-7 and V is TRBV5-4, with D perhaps TRBD1 (7 bases). CDR1 is SGHNT, CDR2 YYREEE, per germline (reference sequence). Trimming took off 3 bases at V and 2 bases at J, with 18 bases between the two ends. This CDR3 is 16 amino acids long. CDR3 DNA sequence: TGTGCCAGCAGCTCACAGGGACTTAGGGGGCCCTACGAGCAGTACTTC. It is translated as CASSSQGLRGPYEQYF. The complete variable domain, with remaining parts taken from reference TRBV5-4 and TRBJ2-7, reads ETGVTQSPTHLIKTRGQQVTLRCSSQSGHNTVSWYQQALGQGPQFIFQYYREEENGRGNFPPRFSGLQFPNYSSELNVNALELDDSALYLCASSSQGLRGPYEQYFGPGTRLTVT.

The chain employs TRBV6-6 and TRBJ2-7; D uncertain. This CDR3 has 14 amino acids. Trimming removed 7 bases from V and 0 bases from J, with 13 bases in between. Germline-derived CDR1 and CDR2 are MNHNY and SVGAGI (reference sequence). In DNA, the CDR3 is TGTGCCAGCAACATAGGTGACTTCTCCTACGAGCAGTACTTC. Translated, it gives CASNIGDFSYEQYF.

The V and J genes are TRBV27 and TRBJ1-1; possible D gene TRBD1, 5 bases. The V end was cut by 5 bases, the J end by 1 base, with 17 bases between. The length of the CDR3 is 16 residues. Germline CDR1 is MNHEY and CDR2 is SMNVEV (reference sequence). The CDR3 DNA sequence: TGTGCCAGCAGTCCAGGAGAGGGGCAGGGGAACACTGAAGCTTTCTTT. Protein product: CASSPGEGQGNTEAFF.

This clone was counted between two and nine times. The chain recombines TRBV11-3 with TRBJ2-1; the D is unclear. CDR1 and CDR2 (germline): SGHNT, YENEEA. The length of the CDR3 is 13 residues. V lost 4 bases and J lost 2, with 6 bases in between. The CDR3 DNA reads as TGTGCCAGCAGCTCTGAAACCTACAATGAGCAGTTCTTC. Translating gives CASSSETYNEQFF.